One sample yielded the 15 T cell receptor beta chains listed below, sequenced in a study of blood T cell repertoires in COVID-19. Clones were read by immunoSEQ multiplex PCR, and TCRdb kept only the in-frame ones, dropping some. The sample yields about 200,000 clones, 86% seen once. The sample was peripheral blood. These receptors were taken from a man over 45 with acute or convalescent COVID-19.

CDR3 protein: CASSLAGADEQYF. The CDR3 nucleotides read TGTGCCAGCAGCTTAGCGGGGGCTGACGAGCAGTACTTC. This chain connects TRBV7-9 to TRBJ2-7, with D possibly being TRBD1 (6 bases). Germline V gene lookup returns CDR1 SEHNR and CDR2 FQNEAQ (reference sequence). V lost 0 bases to trimming and J lost 5 bases, with 8 bases between them. The CDR3 has 13 amino acids.

V gene TRBV6-6 combines with J gene TRBJ2-7; 8 nucleotides align to TRBD2. This CDR3 has 15 amino acids. After removal of 2 bases from V and 3 bases from J, the junction contained 6 bases not matched to a gene. Germline V gene data show CDR1 as MNHNY and CDR2 as SVGAGI (reference sequence). CDR3 DNA: TGTGCCAGCAGTTACACTGCCGGGACTAGCTACGAGCAGTACTTC. This codes for CASSYTAGTSYEQYF.

The CDR3 DNA reads as TGCAGCGTTGAAGGTCTAGCGGGGTACAATGAGCAGTTCTTC. Protein: CSVEGLAGYNEQFF. The chain recombines TRBV29-1 with TRBJ2-1; 9 nucleotides agree with TRBD2. Germline V CDR1 and CDR2: SQVTM, ANQGSEA. The trim removed 1 base at V and 4 bases at J, leaving 2 bases unmatched. The CDR3 contains 14 residues.

This clone showed up just once. The rearrangement uses TRBV2 and TRBJ1-2; the D is unclear. Trimming stripped 6 bases from V and 5 bases from J, with 13 bases between. The germline V gene has CDR1 SNHLY and CDR2 FYNNEI. This CDR3 has 13 residues. The CDR3 nucleotides are TGTGCCAGCAGGCTCATCGGGGAATATGGCTACACCTTC. Protein product: CASRLIGEYGYTF.

This clone was recorded once. This chain connects TRBV9 to TRBJ2-2, with D hard to call. CDR1 is SGDLS, CDR2 YYNGEE, per germline. V lost 0 bases, J lost 0 bases, and 6 bases lay in between. CDR3 length equals 15 residues. CDR3 region: CASSVVSTNTGELFF. CDR3 nucleotide sequence: TGTGCCAGCAGCGTAGTTTCTACGAACACCGGGGAGCTGTTTTTT.

The chain carries TRBV5-1 and TRBJ2-3, with a tentative D call TRBD2 (6 bases). The CDR3 is 12 amino acids. V was clipped by 4 bases and J by 11 bases, with 14 bases between them. CDR1 and CDR2 from the germline V gene are SGHRS and YFSETQ. CDR3 region: CASSNTSLKQYF. The CDR3 DNA reads TGCGCCAGCAGCAACACTAGCTTAAAGCAGTATTTT. Supplemented by reference TRBV5-1 and TRBJ2-3, the full variable domain reads KAGVTQTPRYLIKTRGQQVTLSCSPISGHRSVSWYQQTPGQGLQFLFEYFSETQRNKGNFPGRFSGRQFSNSRSEMNVSTLELGDSALYLCASSNTSLKQYFGPGTRLTVL.

The chain links TRBV6-5 to TRBJ2-1; 7 bases fit TRBD2. The V gene end was trimmed by 8 bases and the J gene end by 15 bases; junction bases not matched to a gene: 13. Germline loops: CDR1 MNHEY, CDR2 SVGAGI. This CDR3 comprises 12 residues. CDR3 in amino acids: CASQKGAGTRFF. The CDR3 nucleotides read TGTGCCAGCCAAAAAGGAGCGGGAACTCGGTTCTTC.

The V and J genes are TRBV15 and TRBJ2-2; 10 bases fit TRBD1. The V segment lost 8 bases and the J segment 7 bases; nucleotides outside the gene matches: 4. The germline CDR1 and CDR2 sequences are LNHNV and YYDKDF (reference sequence). CDR3 size: 13 residues. CDR3 DNA: TGTGCCACCGCGACAGGGGGCAGCGGGGAGCTGTTTTTT. As protein: CATATGGSGELFF.

This chain joins TRBV28 and TRBJ2-7, with no clear D. V lost 5 bases and J lost 2, with 7 bases in between. The germline gives CDR1 MDHEN, CDR2 SYDVKM. The CDR3 length is 12 residues. CDR3 in amino acids: CASSKSTYEQYF. CDR3 DNA sequence: TGTGCCAGCAGTAAAAGCACCTACGAGCAGTACTTC.

The chain employs TRBV5-6 and TRBJ2-3, with D tentatively TRBD1 (6 bases). CDR3 size: 14 residues. V lost 4 bases and J lost 6, with 15 bases in between. The V gene's germline CDR1 is SGHDT and CDR2 YYEEEE. This chain's CDR3 is CASSPQGKWDTQYF. CDR3 nucleotides: TGTGCCAGCAGCCCTCAGGGGAAGTGGGATACGCAGTATTTT. The full variable domain, its missing parts supplied by reference TRBV5-6 and TRBJ2-3, is DAGVTQSPTHLIKTRGQQVTLRCSPKSGHDTVSWYQQALGQGPQFIFQYYEEEERQRGNFPDRFSGHQFPNYSSELNVNALLLGDSALYLCASSPQGKWDTQYFGPGTRLTVL.

For the CDR3, the DNA is TGTGCCAGCACCCCGGTTTCTGGCGGGGAGCTGTTTTTT. Translation: CASTPVSGGELFF. The chain couples TRBV6-5 to TRBJ2-2; unclear D gene. Per germline, CDR1 MNHEY and CDR2 SVGAGI. V was clipped by 7 bases and J by 7 bases, with 13 bases between them. CDR3 length equals 13 residues.

The chain links TRBV7-6 to TRBJ1-1, with TRBD1 matching over 7 bases. Germline V lookup: CDR1 SGHVS, CDR2 FNYEAQ. The CDR3 length is 16 residues. V shed 1 base and J 1 base; nucleotides not matched to a gene: 6. This CDR3 reads CASSLEGGVGNTEAFF. CDR3 sequence (DNA): TGTGCCAGCAGCTTAGAAGGGGGCGTTGGGAACACTGAAGCTTTCTTT.

The rearrangement uses TRBV3-1 (or the pseudogene TRBV3-2) and TRBJ1-1, with no clear D. With 4 bases removed from V and 3 bases from J, the gap between germline ends came to 24 bases. Germline CDR1 LGHDT, CDR2 YNNKEL (reference sequence). There are 18 residues in the CDR3. The CDR3 here is CASSPYPRARKEDTEAFF. CDR3 coding DNA: TGTGCCAGCAGCCCCTACCCGCGGGCCCGGAAGGAGGACACTGAAGCTTTCTTT.

J is TRBJ2-1 and V is TRBV18; D not resolved. CDR1 and CDR2 from the germline V gene are KGHSH and LQKENI. V lost 3 bases, J lost 2 bases, and 11 bases lay in between. This CDR3 spans 15 amino acids. The CDR3 loop reads CASSPSRGAYNEQFF. For the CDR3, the DNA is TGTGCCAGCTCACCGTCTCGAGGTGCCTACAATGAGCAGTTCTTC.

This chain connects TRBV5-4 to TRBJ2-1; 7 bases line up with TRBD1. Per the germline V gene, CDR1 is SGHNT and CDR2 is YYREEE (reference sequence). The ends lost 1 base at V and 7 bases at J; junction bases unmatched: 2. This CDR3 region has 13 residues. In nucleotides, the CDR3 is TGTGCCAGCAGCTTGACAGGGGTGAATGAGCAGTTCTTC. Amino acids: CASSLTGVNEQFF. Full variable domain (rest looked up from reference TRBV5-4 and TRBJ2-1): ETGVTQSPTHLIKTRGQQVTLRCSSQSGHNTVSWYQQALGQGPQFIFQYYREEENGRGNFPPRFSGLQFPNYSSELNVNALELDDSALYLCASSLTGVNEQFFGPGTRLTVL.